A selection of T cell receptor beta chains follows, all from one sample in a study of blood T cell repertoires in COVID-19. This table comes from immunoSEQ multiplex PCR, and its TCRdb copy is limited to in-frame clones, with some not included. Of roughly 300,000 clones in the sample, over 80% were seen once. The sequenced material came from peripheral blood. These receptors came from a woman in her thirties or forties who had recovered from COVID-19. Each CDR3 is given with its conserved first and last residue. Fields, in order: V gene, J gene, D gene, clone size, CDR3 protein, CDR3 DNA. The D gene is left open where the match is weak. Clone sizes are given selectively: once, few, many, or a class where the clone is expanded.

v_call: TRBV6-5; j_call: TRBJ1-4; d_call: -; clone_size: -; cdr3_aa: CASSRLRAGREKLFF; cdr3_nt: TGTGCCAGCAGCCGCCTGAGGGCAGGAAGGGAAAAACTGTTTTTT
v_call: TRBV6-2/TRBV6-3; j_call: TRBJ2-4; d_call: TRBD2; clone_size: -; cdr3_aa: CASSLTSGGASKNIQYF; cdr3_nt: TGTGCCAGCAGTCTTACTAGCGGGGGGGCCTCCAAAAACATTCAGTACTTC
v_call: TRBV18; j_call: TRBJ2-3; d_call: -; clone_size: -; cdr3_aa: CASFIDSGITSQYF; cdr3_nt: TGTGCCAGCTTCATCGACAGTGGGATCACTTCGCAGTATTTT
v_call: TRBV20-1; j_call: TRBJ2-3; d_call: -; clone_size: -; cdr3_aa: CSASRADTQYF; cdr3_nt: TGCAGTGCTTCGAGGGCAGATACGCAGTATTTT
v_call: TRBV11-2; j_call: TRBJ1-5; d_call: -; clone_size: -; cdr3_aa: CASSLGAGKDQPQHF; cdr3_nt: TGTGCCAGCAGCTTGGGGGCAGGGAAGGATCAGCCCCAGCATTTT
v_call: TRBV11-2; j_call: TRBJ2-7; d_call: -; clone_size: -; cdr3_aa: CASSFGRHYEQYF; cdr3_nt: TGTGCCAGCAGCTTCGGCAGGCATTACGAGCAGTACTTC
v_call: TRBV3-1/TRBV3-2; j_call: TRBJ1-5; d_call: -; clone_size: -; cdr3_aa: CASSHEGRGNQPQHF; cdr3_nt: TGTGCCAGCAGCCATGAAGGACGGGGTAATCAGCCCCAGCATTTT
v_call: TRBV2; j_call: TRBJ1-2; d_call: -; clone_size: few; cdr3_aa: CASSGANYGYTF; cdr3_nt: TGTGCCAGCTCCGGAGCTAACTATGGCTACACCTTC
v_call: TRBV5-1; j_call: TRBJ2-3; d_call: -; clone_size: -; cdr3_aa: CASSLLTGGADTQYF; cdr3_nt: TGCGCCAGCAGCTTGTTAACAGGGGGGGCAGATACGCAGTATTTT
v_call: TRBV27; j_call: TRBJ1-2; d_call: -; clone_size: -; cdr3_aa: CASSDPRGGDYGYTF; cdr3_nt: TGTGCCAGCAGTGACCCCCGTGGGGGCGACTATGGCTACACCTTC
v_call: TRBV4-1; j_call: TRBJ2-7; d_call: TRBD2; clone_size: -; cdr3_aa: CASSLGGGAAYEQYF; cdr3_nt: TGCGCCAGCAGCCTTGGCGGGGGGGCCGCGTACGAGCAGTACTTC
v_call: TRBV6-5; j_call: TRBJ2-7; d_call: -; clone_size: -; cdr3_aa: CASRAGQLSYEQYF; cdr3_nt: TGTGCCAGCAGGGCCGGACAGCTTTCCTACGAGCAGTACTTC
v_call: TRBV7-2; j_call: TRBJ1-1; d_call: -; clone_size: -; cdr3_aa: CASSLPGLTTEAFF; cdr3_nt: TGTGCCAGCAGCTTACCGGGACTCACCACTGAAGCTTTCTTT
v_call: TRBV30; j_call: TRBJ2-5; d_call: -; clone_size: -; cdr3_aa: CAWRARGGKETQYF; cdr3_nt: TGTGCCTGGAGGGCAAGGGGGGGAAAAGAGACCCAGTACTTC
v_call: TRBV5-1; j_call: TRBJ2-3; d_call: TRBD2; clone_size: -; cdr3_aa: CASNAGLAPSLSTDTQYF; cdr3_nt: TGCGCCAGCAACGCCGGACTAGCCCCCTCCCTTAGCACAGATACGCAGTATTTT
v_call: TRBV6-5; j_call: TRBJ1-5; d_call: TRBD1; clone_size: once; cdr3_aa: CASRRDRDGNQPQHF; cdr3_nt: TGTGCCAGCAGAAGGGACAGGGACGGCAATCAGCCCCAGCATTTT
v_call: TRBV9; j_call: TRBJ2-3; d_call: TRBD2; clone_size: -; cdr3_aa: CASSVWGTSGSSTDTQYF; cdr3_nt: TGTGCCAGCAGCGTATGGGGGACTAGCGGGTCTAGCACAGATACGCAGTATTTT
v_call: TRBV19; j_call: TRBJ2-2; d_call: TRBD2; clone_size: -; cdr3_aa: CASSLSRGWSGELFF; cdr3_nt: TGTGCCAGTAGTCTCTCGCGGGGGTGGAGCGGGGAGCTGTTTTTT
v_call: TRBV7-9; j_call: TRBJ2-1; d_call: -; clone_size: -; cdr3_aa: CASGMGANEQFF; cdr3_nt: TGTGCGTCGGGGATGGGGGCCAATGAGCAGTTCTTC
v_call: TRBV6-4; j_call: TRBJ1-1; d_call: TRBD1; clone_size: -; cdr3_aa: CASRPTGSGWNTEAFF; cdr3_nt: TGTGCCAGCAGGCCGACAGGGTCTGGCTGGAACACTGAAGCTTTCTTT
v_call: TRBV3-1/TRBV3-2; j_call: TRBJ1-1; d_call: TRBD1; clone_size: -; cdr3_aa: CASSQAGTGSEAFF; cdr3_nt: TGTGCCAGCAGCCAAGCCGGGACAGGGTCTGAAGCTTTCTTT
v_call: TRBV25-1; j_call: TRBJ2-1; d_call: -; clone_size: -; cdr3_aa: CASSPNRRPAEQFF; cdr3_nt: TGTGCCAGCAGTCCCAATAGGAGGCCGGCTGAGCAGTTCTTC
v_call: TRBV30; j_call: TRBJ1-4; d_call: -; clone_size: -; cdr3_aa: CAWIEKGINEKLFF; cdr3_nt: TGTGCCTGGATCGAAAAGGGGATTAATGAAAAACTGTTTTTT
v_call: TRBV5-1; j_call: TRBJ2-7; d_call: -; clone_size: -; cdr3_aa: CASTPRPGRSYEQYF; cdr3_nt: TGCGCCAGCACCCCCCGGCCAGGCCGCTCCTACGAGCAGTACTTC
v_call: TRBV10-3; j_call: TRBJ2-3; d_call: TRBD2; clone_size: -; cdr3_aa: CAIRPSGADTQYF; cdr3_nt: TGTGCCATCAGACCTAGCGGGGCTGATACGCAGTATTTT
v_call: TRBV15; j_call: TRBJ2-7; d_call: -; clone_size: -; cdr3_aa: CATSRDRTGLEQYF; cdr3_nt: TGTGCCACCAGCAGAGATCGAACAGGGTTAGAGCAGTACTTC
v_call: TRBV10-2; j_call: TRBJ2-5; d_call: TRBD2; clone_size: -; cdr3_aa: CASSALLAFQETQYF; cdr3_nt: TGCGCCAGCAGTGCCCTACTAGCGTTCCAAGAGACCCAGTACTTC
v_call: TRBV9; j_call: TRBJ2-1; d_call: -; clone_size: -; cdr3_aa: CASSAAGSKRDEQFF; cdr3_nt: TGTGCCAGCAGCGCGGCCGGGTCCAAACGGGATGAGCAGTTCTTC
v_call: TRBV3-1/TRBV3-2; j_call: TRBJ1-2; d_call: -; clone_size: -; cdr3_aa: CASSHLNYGYTF; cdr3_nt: TGTGCCAGCAGCCATCTAAACTATGGCTACACCTTC
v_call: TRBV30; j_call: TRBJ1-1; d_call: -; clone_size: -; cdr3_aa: CAWSAAGGVGNTEAFF; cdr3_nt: TGTGCCTGGAGTGCCGCGGGGGGCGTTGGGAACACTGAAGCTTTCTTT
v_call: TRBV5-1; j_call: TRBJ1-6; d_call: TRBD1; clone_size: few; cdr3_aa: CASSPLGTVNSPLHF; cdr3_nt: TGCGCCAGCAGCCCCCTCGGGACAGTTAATTCACCCCTCCACTTT
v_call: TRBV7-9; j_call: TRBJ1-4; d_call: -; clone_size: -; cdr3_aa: CASGIRETNEKLFF; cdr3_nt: TGTGCCAGCGGGATTCGGGAAACTAATGAAAAACTGTTTTTT
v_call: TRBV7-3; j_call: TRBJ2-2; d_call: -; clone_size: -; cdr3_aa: CASSPSQVQGNTGELFF; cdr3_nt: TGTGCCAGCAGCCCATCACAAGTACAGGGGAACACCGGGGAGCTGTTTTTT
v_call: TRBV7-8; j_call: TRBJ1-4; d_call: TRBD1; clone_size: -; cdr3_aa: CASSRGQENEKLFF; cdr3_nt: TGTGCCAGCAGCAGGGGACAGGAGAATGAAAAACTGTTTTTT
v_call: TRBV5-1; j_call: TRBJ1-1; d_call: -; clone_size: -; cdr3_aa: CASSQGPEAFF; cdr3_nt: TGCGCCAGCAGCCAGGGGCCTGAAGCTTTCTTT
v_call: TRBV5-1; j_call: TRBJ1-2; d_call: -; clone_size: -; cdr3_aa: CASSTGELGSYGYTF; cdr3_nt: TGCGCCAGCAGCACCGGGGAGTTGGGGTCCTATGGCTACACCTTC
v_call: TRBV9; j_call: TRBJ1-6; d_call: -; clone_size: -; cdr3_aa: CASSVGGNSPLHF; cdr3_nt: TGTGCCAGCAGCGTAGGCGGTAATTCACCCCTCCACTTT
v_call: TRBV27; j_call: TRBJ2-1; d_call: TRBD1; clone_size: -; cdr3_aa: CASATGGSVNEQFF; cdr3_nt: TGTGCCAGCGCTACAGGGGGCAGCGTCAATGAGCAGTTCTTC
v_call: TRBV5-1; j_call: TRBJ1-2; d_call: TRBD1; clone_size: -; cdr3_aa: CASRQDRGHGYTF; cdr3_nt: TGCGCCAGCCGACAGGACAGGGGGCATGGCTACACCTTC
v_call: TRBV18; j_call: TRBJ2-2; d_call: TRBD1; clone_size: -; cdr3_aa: CASSLGGTHPGELFF; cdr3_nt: TGTGCCAGCTCTTTAGGGGGCACACACCCCGGGGAGCTGTTTTTT
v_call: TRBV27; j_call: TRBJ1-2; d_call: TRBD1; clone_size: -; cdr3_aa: CASSFLGGLNYGYTF; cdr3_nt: TGTGCCAGCAGTTTTTTAGGGGGCTTAAACTATGGCTACACCTTC
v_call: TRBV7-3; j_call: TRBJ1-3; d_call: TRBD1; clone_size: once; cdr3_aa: CASSLGQGDTIYF; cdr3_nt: TGTGCCAGCAGCTTAGGACAGGGGGACACCATATATTTT
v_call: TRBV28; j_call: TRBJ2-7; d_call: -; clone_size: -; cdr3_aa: CASSPSRTGAYEQYF; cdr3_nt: TGTGCCAGCAGCCCCTCCAGGACGGGAGCCTACGAGCAGTACTTC
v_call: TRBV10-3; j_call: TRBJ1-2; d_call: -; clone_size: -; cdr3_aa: CAISESDSNYGYTF; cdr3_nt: TGTGCCATCAGTGAGTCGGACAGTAACTATGGCTACACCTTC
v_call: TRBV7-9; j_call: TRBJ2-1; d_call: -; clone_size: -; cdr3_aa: CASSLLRDKYNEQFF; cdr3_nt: TGTGCCAGCAGCTTACTCCGGGACAAGTACAATGAGCAGTTCTTC